Detailed here is one T cell receptor beta chain. This entry is derived from a study of blood T cell repertoires in COVID-19. Across the study: The United States, Italy and Spain provided the acute and convalescent COVID-19 samples. PBMCs, B-cell-depleted T cells, or T cells provided the cDNA or gDNA that made up the material.

The germline V and J ends were trimmed by 3 bases and 4 bases, with 16 bases remaining between them. The CDR3 consists of 15 residues. Looked up from germline, CDR1 is KGHSH and CDR2 is LQKENI. Profiled with immunoSEQ multiplex PCR; TCRdb holds only in-frame clones, not every one. The table has hundreds of thousands of clones, approximately 84% seen once. Sequencing input: peripheral blood. The chain links TRBV18 to TRBJ2-7, with a possible D match to TRBD1 (6 bases). The TCR was taken from a woman in her 30s who had recovered from COVID-19. CDR3 DNA: TGTGCCAGCTCACCCACAAGGGGGTTGTATTACGAGCAGTACTTC. Translating it yields CASSPTRGLYYEQYF.